This T cell receptor (beta chain) derives from a study of shared clonotypes between healthy human individuals. Whole-study context: Two female and a few male donors aged 18 to 49 were enrolled.

In the case of this clone: The antigen is not known.

The table came from immunoSEQ multiplex PCR; TCRdb's copy has only in-frame clones and leaves some out. Among some 2 million clones listed, about 95% were seen once. Selected positively for CCR7 and CD45RO-negative, naive CD8 cells excluded terminally differentiated effector memory CD45RA+ cells. Study results and limitations: The study sampled only blood, and tissue repertoires likely differ. Relative to their counterparts shared across all four donors, non-shared clonotypes exhibited diminished generation probabilities. Memory subsets generally showed lower estimated richness than naive subsets.

J was trimmed by 0 bases and V by 4 bases; bases with no gene match: 6. The CDR3 contains 15 residues. CDR1 and CDR2 (germline): SGHRS, YFSETQ. The clonotype comes from a man in his late teens or twenties in good health. The V and J genes are TRBV5-1 and TRBJ2-7, with 8 bases aligning to TRBD2. The sequenced sample consisted of naive CD8+ T cells sorted from blood. CDR3 sequence (DNA): TGCGCCAGCAGCATCTATAGCGGGGCCTCCTACGAGCAGTACTTC. The encoded protein is CASSIYSGASYEQYF.